This record covers a single T cell receptor beta chain. Trimming removed 2 bases from V and 5 bases from J, with 9 bases in between. The CDR3 extends over 14 amino acids. Germline values: CDR1 MNHGY, CDR2 SAAAGT. This sample was taken from a study of sequential checkpoint blockade in melanoma. Across the whole study: TCRβ was sequenced from DNA of about 94 pretreatment tumors. Matched biopsies came pretreatment and at week 13 for twenty-two patients.

The assay was immunoSEQ multiplex PCR, and TCRdb's table has in-frame clones only and misses some. Counted here are some 6,200 clones, 20% to 30% occurring once; the ten biggest clones make up over 8%. Noted treatment: randomized to nivolumab then ipilimumab (arm A) or the reverse (arm B). DNA-damaging chemotherapy had not been given to any patient beforehand. The chain combines TRBV6-8 with TRBJ1-4; D remains unclear. Material: tumor tissue (inferred from file names), obtained from a patient given nivolumab and ipilimumab in sequence. This clonotype originated in a human donor with melanoma. The CDR3 nucleotides are TGTGCCAGCAGTTACCAGTCAGAGAATGAAAAACTGTTTTTT. It translates to CASSYQSENEKLFF.